A selection of T cell receptor beta chains follows, all from one sample in a study of control samples from healthy donors and cancer patients. The assay was immunoSEQ multiplex PCR, and TCRdb's table has in-frame clones only and misses some. The data hold approximately 80,000 clones, with around 91% observed a single time. Sequenced material: blood. The receptors derive from a man younger than 45 in good health. CDR3s include the opening cysteine and the closing phenylalanine or tryptophan. Each record gives: J gene, V gene, D gene, CDR3 DNA, CDR3 protein. D genes are given only for firm matches.

J: TRBJ2-4; V: TRBV4-2; D: TRBD2; DNA: TGTGCCAGCAGCAGGCGGGGGTCCCCAGCCAAAAACATTCAGTACTTC; CDR3: CASSRRGSPAKNIQYF
J: TRBJ1-5; V: TRBV6-2/TRBV6-3; D: .; DNA: TGTGCCAGCAGTCGGGGCCCCAGCAATCAGCCCCAGCATTTT; CDR3: CASSRGPSNQPQHF
J: TRBJ1-5; V: TRBV11-2; D: TRBD1; DNA: TGTGCCAGCAGCTTTTACAGGGGAAGGAATCAGCCCCAGCATTTT; CDR3: CASSFYRGRNQPQHF
J: TRBJ2-1; V: TRBV6-2/TRBV6-3; D: TRBD2; DNA: TGTGCCAGCAGTTACCCGGGACTAGCGGGGGGACCCTCCTACAATGAGCAGTTCTTC; CDR3: CASSYPGLAGGPSYNEQFF
J: TRBJ2-1; V: TRBV7-3; D: TRBD1; DNA: TGTGCCAGCAGCTTAAGGCCTCACGGGACAGGGGTTTACAATGAGCAGTTCTTC; CDR3: CASSLRPHGTGVYNEQFF
J: TRBJ2-2; V: TRBV6-2/TRBV6-3; D: .; DNA: TGTGCCAGCAGTTACTCGAACACCGGGGAGCTGTTTTTT; CDR3: CASSYSNTGELFF
J: TRBJ1-4; V: TRBV2; D: .; DNA: TGTGCCAGCAGTGAGAGGGAGGCGAATGAAAAACTGTTTTTT; CDR3: CASSEREANEKLFF
J: TRBJ2-3; V: TRBV29-1; D: .; DNA: TGCAGCGTTGAATTACGGGGAGATACGCAGTATTTT; CDR3: CSVELRGDTQYF
J: TRBJ2-1; V: TRBV5-1; D: .; DNA: TGCGCCAGCAGCTTGGTACCCCCGAATGGGGCGATTTACAATGAGCAGTTCTTC; CDR3: CASSLVPPNGAIYNEQFF
J: TRBJ1-5; V: TRBV28; D: .; DNA: TGTGCCAGTTTTACCGACCATTCTCAGCCCCAGCATTTT; CDR3: CASFTDHSQPQHF
J: TRBJ2-3; V: TRBV6-2/TRBV6-3; D: .; DNA: TGTGCCAGCAGTTATTTAGGCACAGATACGCAGTATTTT; CDR3: CASSYLGTDTQYF
J: TRBJ1-3; V: TRBV10-3; D: .; DNA: TGTGCCATCAGTGAACAGGTCTCTGGAAACACCATATATTTT; CDR3: CAISEQVSGNTIYF
J: TRBJ2-5; V: TRBV5-6; D: TRBD2; DNA: TGTGCCAGCAGCGCTCTTATGGGGCTAGCGGGGAGTAAAGAGACCCAGTACTTC; CDR3: CASSALMGLAGSKETQYF